This entry describes one TCR beta chain. Its antigen is still unknown. No base quality information exists; no much larger clone differs at one position. This sample stems from a study of T cells in Graves' hyperthyroidism and ophthalmopathy (dated by TCRdb to 2018 to 2020). Looking at the study overall: Peripheral blood was sampled at the time of initial diagnosis, prior to any treatment. To identify TCR V-J signatures that set the groups apart, the researchers used a discovery cohort of approximately 98 patients, made up of some 41 with Graves' ophthalmopathy and some 55 with stable Graves' hyperthyroidism. Prospective prediction of ophthalmopathy was tested in an independent validation cohort consisting of 18 to 20 hyperthyroidism patients and 17 patients who later progressed to ophthalmopathy. The 100 discovery patients were randomly divided into training and test sets at a 7:3 ratio. The study also compared thyroid tissue and blood T-cell repertoires from several Graves' hyperthyroidism patients. After blood sampling, hyperthyroidism patients were treated with methimazole at a starting dose of 30 mg daily, and ophthalmopathy patients were treated with high-dose intravenous methylprednisolone. The paper reports TCR Vbeta CDR3 sequencing of over 130 peripheral blood samples: 40 or so ophthalmopathy, 75 to 80 hyperthyroidism and 17 progressor patients. Paper-wide results and their limitations: Ophthalmopathy was separated from stable hyperthyroidism by a 13 V-J signature model, with 85% to 90% sensitivity and roughly 81% specificity obtained in cross-validation and 80%/75% obtained in testing. In validation, the model predicted progression to ophthalmopathy a median of roughly 6.1 months before onset, with roughly 70% sensitivity and about 75% specificity. Most expanded thyroid clonotypes (frequency above 0.001) were also found in blood, which suggests that blood repertoires may mirror thyroid immune responses. Sample size was not statistically predetermined, and investigators were not blinded to group allocation.

CDR1 and CDR2 were assigned from the germline V gene as MGHRA and YSYEKL. From V the trimming removes 2 bases and from J it removes 6 bases, while the gene matches leave 4 bases of the junction unaccounted for. The cysteine opens and the phenylalanine closes a CDR3 of 14 amino acids. The only DNA kept is the CDR3, 42 bases in frame from the first base. Hyperthyroidism patients were newly diagnosed, with disease duration under 2 months, and aged 18 to 65 years. Any patient with an uncontrolled infection, another autoimmune disease, pregnancy or lactation was excluded. Clinical symptoms, serum thyroxine and TRAb, thyroid ultrasound, and orbital computed tomography formed the basis for the diagnoses. Blood from progressor patients was collected at the time of first diagnosis with hyperthyroidism, before any ophthalmopathy symptoms had appeared. Ficoll-Paque density gradient centrifugation was used to isolate PBMCs from 9.5 to 10 ml of fresh peripheral blood. Patients classed as progressors first received a Graves' hyperthyroidism diagnosis and then went on to develop ophthalmopathy during follow-up. Total RNA was extracted with Trizol reagent, and quality was checked on an Agilent 2100 Bioanalyzer.

The TCR beta CDR3 regions were amplified from RNA transcripts. The TCR CDR3 was subjected to a first round of RT-PCR using the HTBI primer set and the Qiagen OneStep RT-PCR kit. The libraries were constructed in a second round of multiplex PCR and then size-selected and purified. Sequencing of the libraries was done on an Illumina HiSeq2000 using paired-end 100 bp reads. The authors' pipeline ran thus. Raw data were processed with SOAPnuke, discarding reads with adapters, uncalled bases, mean Phred below 15, or no exact constant-primer or identifier match. High-quality paired reads were merged with COPE v1.2.5, and unique nucleotide sequences were defined as clonotypes. MiTCR v1.1 was used to align clonotypes to the IMGT TRBV, TRBD and TRBJ reference segments. The analysis was restricted to V-J combinations with a frequency above 0.0001, which together covered 98% to 99.2% of the repertoires. A TCS score was defined as the ratio of F50 (clonal expansion) to E x V (chaos), with BLOSUM62-based TCRdist applied between CDR3 peptides within each V-J. Welch's t-statistics and random forest reduced several hundred V-J features to 13, which were used in a naive Bayes classifier (R e1071). The public reads were quality trimmed at Q25 with fastp and then assembled into clones with MiXCR by TCRdb, keeping productive beta chains. Every distinct CDR3 protein forms one entry, paired with its most common genes and DNA. What appears here as the V and J calls and clone size reflects TCRdb's work, not the paper's. The sample table contains 600,000 to 850,000 distinct CDR3 sequences; only one count was recorded for 18% of them. 15% to 20% of the sample is held by the ten biggest clonotypes.

The TCR was taken from a woman aged 45-65 years with Graves' hyperthyroidism that later progressed to Graves' ophthalmopathy. The V and J genes are TRBV4-1 and TRBJ1-1; TRBD1 matches 9 bases in the middle. Sequenced: blood. The CDR3 protein: CASSQPGQGPEAFF. The sequenced DNA is TGCGCCAGCAGCCAACCGGGACAGGGACCTGAAGCTTTCTTT.